The 5 T cell receptor beta chains listed next were all sequenced from one sample in a study of blood T cell repertoires in COVID-19 (dated by TCRdb to the early 2020s). The library came from the immunoSEQ multiplex PCR assay. This immuneACCESS table, as held by TCRdb, lists in-frame sequences with V and J called but not all clones. Of the missing ones, under half trace to an unresolved V gene in checked studies; the others have no known cause. In all, the sample holds more than 55,000 clones, and approximately 87% of those were seen once. The ten biggest clones cover about 7% of the sample. Sequenced sample: peripheral blood. These receptors originate from a man aged 55 to 70 with active or convalescent COVID-19.

V is TRBV28 and J is TRBJ1-4, with a tentative D call TRBD1 (6 bases). V lost 8 bases and J 6 bases, leaving 13 bases between the germline ends. CDR1 and CDR2 (germline): MDHEN, SYDVKM. CDR3 length: 13 residues. The CDR3 DNA reads as TGTGCCAGCGGATCAGGGGTAGATGAAAAACTGTTTTTT. Its translation: CASGSGVDEKLFF.

The chain recombines TRBV28 with TRBJ1-2; D remains ambiguous. V lost 4 bases, J lost 2 bases, and 11 bases lay in between. The CDR3 is 14 residues long. Germline CDR1 and CDR2: MDHEN and SYDVKM. CDR3 protein: CASSSPGLNYGYTF. In nucleotides, the CDR3 is TGTGCCAGCAGTTCCCCAGGTTTAAACTATGGCTACACCTTC.

The chain joins TRBV6-5 to TRBJ2-3, with TRBD1 matching 7 bases. This CDR3 comprises 15 residues. Germline V lookup: CDR1 MNHEY, CDR2 SVGAGI. V gave up 2 bases and J gave up 4 bases; unmatched junction bases: 6. As DNA, the CDR3 is TGTGCCAGCAGTTACCGCCAGGGGGTATCAGATACGCAGTATTTT. It encodes CASSYRQGVSDTQYF.

CDR3 sequence (DNA): TGTGCCAGCAGTTACGGGGCCAGTGCAACTAATGAAAAACTGTTTTTT. Encoded protein: CASSYGASATNEKLFF. The chain employs TRBV6-2 or TRBV6-3 and TRBJ1-4, with D tentatively TRBD1 (5 bases). The CDR3 consists of 16 residues. CDR1 is MNHEY, CDR2 SVGEGT, per germline. Deletions cut 2 bases from V and 0 bases from J, with 10 bases between.

V is TRBV6-5 and J is TRBJ1-2, with D maybe TRBD1 (6 bases). The germline V gene encodes CDR1 MNHEY and CDR2 SVGAGI. The CDR3 has 14 residues. With 10 bases removed from V and 2 bases from J, the gap between germline ends came to 17 bases. This CDR3 is CATPHRDLNYGYTF. The CDR3 DNA sequence: TGTGCCACCCCCCACAGGGACCTAAACTATGGCTACACCTTC.